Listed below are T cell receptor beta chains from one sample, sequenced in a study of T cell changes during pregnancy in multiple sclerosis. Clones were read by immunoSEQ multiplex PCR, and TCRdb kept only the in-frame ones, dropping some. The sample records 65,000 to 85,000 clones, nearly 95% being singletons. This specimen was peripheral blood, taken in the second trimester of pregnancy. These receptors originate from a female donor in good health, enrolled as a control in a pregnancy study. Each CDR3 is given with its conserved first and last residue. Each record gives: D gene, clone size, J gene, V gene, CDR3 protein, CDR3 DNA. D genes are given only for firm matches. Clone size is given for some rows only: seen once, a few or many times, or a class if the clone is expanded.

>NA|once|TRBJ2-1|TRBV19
CASSIVASGEGEQFF
TGTGCCAGTAGTATAGTTGCCTCAGGGGAAGGTGAGCAGTTCTTC
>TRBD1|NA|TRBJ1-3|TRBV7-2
CASSFNRGTGNTIYF
TGTGCCAGCAGCTTCAACAGGGGAACTGGAAACACCATATATTTT
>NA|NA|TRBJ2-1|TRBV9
CASSPYIGERANNEQFF
TGTGCCAGCAGCCCCTACATCGGGGAGCGGGCGAATAATGAGCAGTTCTTC
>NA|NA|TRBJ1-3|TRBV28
CASSGRSGNTIYF
TGTGCCAGCAGTGGGAGGTCCGGAAACACCATATATTTT
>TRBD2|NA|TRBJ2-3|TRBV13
CASSRMIKGLAGRSTDTQYF
TGTGCCAGCAGCCGTATGATAAAGGGACTAGCGGGACGGAGCACAGATACGCAGTATTTT
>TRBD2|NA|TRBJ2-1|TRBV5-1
CASRKEAGGANNEQFF
TGCGCCAGCAGAAAGGAAGCGGGAGGGGCCAACAATGAGCAGTTCTTC
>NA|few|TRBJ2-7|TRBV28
CASSSGVSEQYF
TGTGCCAGCAGTTCGGGGGTAAGCGAGCAGTACTTC
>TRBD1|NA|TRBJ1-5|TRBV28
CASTETGLLEPQHF
TGTGCCAGCACCGAGACAGGGCTCTTAGAGCCCCAGCATTTT
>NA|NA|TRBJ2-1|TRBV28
CASSLSLGNRESDEQFF
TGTGCCAGCAGTTTATCTCTCGGAAACAGGGAGAGCGATGAGCAGTTCTTC
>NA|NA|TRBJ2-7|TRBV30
CAWSGYREQYF
TGTGCCTGGAGTGGATACAGGGAGCAGTACTTC
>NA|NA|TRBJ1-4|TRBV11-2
CASSPLPKRVGKLFF
TGTGCCAGCAGCCCCCTCCCAAAGAGGGTTGGAAAACTGTTTTTT
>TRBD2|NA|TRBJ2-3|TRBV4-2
CASSQDVSGRADTQYF
TGTGCCAGCAGCCAAGATGTAAGCGGGAGGGCAGATACGCAGTATTTT
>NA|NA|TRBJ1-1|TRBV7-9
CASSPEGGVINTEAFF
TGTGCCAGCAGCCCCGAGGGCGGAGTTATCAACACTGAAGCTTTCTTT
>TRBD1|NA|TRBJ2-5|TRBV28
CASSSPGQGQETQYF
TGTGCCAGCAGTTCACCCGGACAGGGCCAAGAGACCCAGTACTTC
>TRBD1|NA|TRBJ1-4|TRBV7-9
CASSNRDRPATNEKLFF
TGTGCCAGCAGCAACCGGGACAGACCAGCAACTAATGAAAAACTGTTTTTT
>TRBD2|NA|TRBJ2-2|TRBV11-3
CASSFDLGTSGRANTGELFF
TGTGCCAGCAGCTTTGACCTTGGGACTAGCGGGAGGGCCAACACCGGGGAGCTGTTTTTT
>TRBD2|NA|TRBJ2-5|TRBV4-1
CASSPGLAGAETQYF
TGCGCCAGCAGCCCGGGACTAGCGGGAGCAGAGACCCAGTACTTC
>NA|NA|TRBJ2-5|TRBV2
CASTGSKETQYF
TGTGCCAGCACGGGTTCAAAAGAGACCCAGTACTTC
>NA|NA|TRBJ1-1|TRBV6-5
CASRMRTEAFF
TGTGCCAGCAGAATGAGGACTGAAGCTTTCTTT
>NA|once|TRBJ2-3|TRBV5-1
CASSLTGADTDTQYF
TGCGCCAGCAGCTTAACGGGAGCCGACACAGATACGCAGTATTTT
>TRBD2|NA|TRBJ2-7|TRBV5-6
CASSPGLAGGSHSEQYF
TGTGCCAGCAGCCCGGGACTAGCGGGAGGTTCACACAGCGAGCAGTACTTC
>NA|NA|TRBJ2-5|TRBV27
CASSPRDVDQETQYF
TGTGCCAGCAGTCCCCGTGATGTAGACCAAGAGACCCAGTACTTC
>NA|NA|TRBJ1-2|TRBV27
CASRPTPGGYTF
TGTGCCAGCAGACCTACTCCAGGTGGCTACACCTTC
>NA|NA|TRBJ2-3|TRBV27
CASFRSGGRDTQYF
TGTGCCAGTTTTCGGTCAGGGGGGAGGGATACGCAGTATTTT
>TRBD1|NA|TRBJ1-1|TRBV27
CASWAGTVNTEAFF
TGTGCCAGTTGGGCCGGGACAGTTAACACTGAAGCTTTCTTT
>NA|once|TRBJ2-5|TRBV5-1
CASSLGDGEAQYF
TGCGCCAGCAGCTTGGGGGACGGGGAGGCCCAGTACTTC
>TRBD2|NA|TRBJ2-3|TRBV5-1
CASSFYGGSGRIDTQYF
TGCGCCAGCAGCTTCTACGGTGGTAGCGGGAGAATAGATACGCAGTATTTT